Described below is a single T cell receptor (beta chain) sequence and its context. Vbeta (60) and Jbeta (13) primers were used in the PCR. TCRdb's copy holds only in-frame clones and misses some; the assay was immunoSEQ multiplex PCR. In all, the sample yields over 110,000 clones. Trimming shortened V by 10 bases and J by 1 base, and 16 bases separated the two germline ends. This CDR3 region has 15 residues. Germline V gives CDR1 LNHDA, CDR2 SQIVND (reference sequence). This specimen comes from a study of cytomegalovirus exposure and HLA in healthy donors. This clonotype originated in a male donor in good health and CMV-seronegative. V gene TRBV19 combines with J gene TRBJ2-2; the D is unclear. Input material: PBMCs. The chain's CDR3 is CAKPRVLWNTGELFF. The CDR3 region has the DNA TGTGCCAAGCCCCGCGTCTTATGGAACACCGGGGAGCTGTTTTTT.